This entry features one T cell receptor beta chain sequence. Only a few counts were recorded for this clonotype. No antigen is known for it. No much larger clonotype is one base removed from it; base qualities were not supplied. This sample is drawn from a study of spatial heterogeneity in lung cancer (dated by TCRdb to about 2019). As for the study more broadly: The donors were 65 to 85 patients from the lung TRACERx cohort who had early-stage, untreated non-small cell lung cancer. Follow-up PBMC samples were sequenced whenever available, with the median time to follow-up being two to three years after resection. Beta-chain transcripts were consistently detected in greater numbers than alpha-chain transcripts, which likely reflects a higher abundance of beta-chain transcripts. In the raw uncorrected reads, each unique combination of TCR and UMI appeared on average more than ten times. TCR alpha and beta repertoires were quantitatively compared across multiple tumor regions, matched nontumor lung and blood in non-small cell lung cancer. Nonsynonymous mutation counts, determined by whole-exome sequencing of tumor tissue, were related to TCR repertoire features. Both alpha and beta chains were TCR-sequenced in samples taken at surgery, namely 220 tumor regions, more than 62 matched nontumor lung samples and 50 to 60 PBMC samples. Overall study outcomes, separate from this receptor: Only 14 patients were included in comparisons of baseline and follow-up blood repertoires. Ubiquitous expanded tumor TCRs were found in blood more often at tumor resection than at routine follow-up. Additional single-cell paired TCR alpha and beta sequencing was considered necessary to confirm, at a functional level, the hypothesis that regional TCRs recognize regional mutations.

The label giving this sample's time point can be read as: blood at routine non-recurrence follow-up after resection. For TCR sequencing, whole RNA was extracted from tumor and nontumor lung tissue, or from cryopreserved PBMC samples, and no cell sorting was done. Only patients for whom sufficient RNA was available from at least two tumor regions were selected for TCR sequencing. Inclusive of the bounding cysteine and phenylalanine, the CDR3 is 19 residues long. Only the CDR3 region is kept as DNA, spanning 57 bases read in frame from base 1. V is pruned by 0 bases and J by 0 bases, leaving 13 bases of the junction without a gene match. CDR1 and CDR2 are read off the germline V gene as SGDLS and YYNGEE. Receptor amplification or capture employed 5' RACE. Sequencer: NextSeq 500. In the TCR library protocol, a unique molecular identifier was attached to each TCR cDNA molecule so that PCR and sequencing errors could be corrected. For the original study's pipeline: TCR identification, UMI-based error correction and CDR3 extraction were all carried out with Decombinator tools. TCRs above a frequency of 2 per 1,000, corresponding to the top 1% of the tumor frequency distribution, were defined as expanded. Each repertoire was subsampled 100 times to 5,000 TCRs, after which Renyi diversity was computed with the R vegan package. To build CDR3 similarity networks, amino acid triplet string-kernel similarity was used, and CDR3s were connected when their pairwise similarity was above 0.82. In TCRdb, the public reads were trimmed at Q25 with fastp and aligned with MiXCR, with productive beta chains retained. Each CDR3 protein gets just one entry, which takes the most common genes and DNA from the rows behind it. V and J calls and clone size were set by TCRdb, not the authors. The sample has 95,000 to 130,000 distinct CDR3 sequences on record, about 12% of them singletons. The ten biggest clones cover 16% of the sample.

This sample comprised PBMCs, obtained at follow-up. The receptor was isolated from a male donor with early-stage non-small cell lung cancer. The chain couples TRBV9 to TRBJ2-3, with 7 bases matching TRBD2. The DNA sequence is as follows: TGTGCCAGCAGCGTAGTTGGGATTGTGGCTAGCGGTAGCACAGATACGCAGTATTTT. Translated, this gives CASSVVGIVASGSTDTQYF.